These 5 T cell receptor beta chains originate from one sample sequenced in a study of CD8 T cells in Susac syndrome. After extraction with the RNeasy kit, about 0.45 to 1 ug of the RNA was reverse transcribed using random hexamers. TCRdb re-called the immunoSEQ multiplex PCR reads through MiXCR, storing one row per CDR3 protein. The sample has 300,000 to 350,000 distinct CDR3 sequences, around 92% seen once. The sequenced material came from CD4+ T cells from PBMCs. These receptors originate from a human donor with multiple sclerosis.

CDR3 sequence: CASSVGQIYEQYF. The CDR3 nucleotides read TGTGCCAGCAGTGTGGGCCAGATCTACGAGCAGTACTTC. This chain links TRBV2 with TRBJ2-7; D is unclear. Trimming cost V 4 bases and J 3 bases, with 10 bases left between them. This CDR3 has 13 amino acids. CDR1 is SNHLY and CDR2 is FYNNEI in the germline V gene.

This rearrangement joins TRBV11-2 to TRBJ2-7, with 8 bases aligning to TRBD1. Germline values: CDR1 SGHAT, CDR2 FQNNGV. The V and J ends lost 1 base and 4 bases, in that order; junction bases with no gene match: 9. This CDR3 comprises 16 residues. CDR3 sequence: CASSLAPGTGNYEQYF. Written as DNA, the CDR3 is TGTGCCAGCAGCTTAGCCCCCGGGACAGGTAATTACGAGCAGTACTTC. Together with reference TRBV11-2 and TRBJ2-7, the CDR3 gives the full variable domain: EAGVAQSPRYKIIEKRQSVAFWCNPISGHATLYWYQQILGQGPKLLIQFQNNGVVDDSQLPKDRFSAERLKGVDSTLKIQPAKLEDSAVYLCASSLAPGTGNYEQYFGPGTRLTVT.

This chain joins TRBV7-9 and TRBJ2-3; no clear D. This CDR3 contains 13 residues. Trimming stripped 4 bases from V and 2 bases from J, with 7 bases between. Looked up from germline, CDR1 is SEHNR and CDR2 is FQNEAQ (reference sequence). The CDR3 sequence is CASSYGHTDTQYF. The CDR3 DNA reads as TGTGCCAGCAGCTACGGCCACACAGATACGCAGTATTTT.

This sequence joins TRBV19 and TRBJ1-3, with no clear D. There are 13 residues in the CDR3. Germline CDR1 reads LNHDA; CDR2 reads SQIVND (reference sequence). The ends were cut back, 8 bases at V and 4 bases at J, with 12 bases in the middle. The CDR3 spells CASSQTGGNTIYF. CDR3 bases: TGTGCCAGTTCACAAACGGGAGGAAACACCATATATTTT. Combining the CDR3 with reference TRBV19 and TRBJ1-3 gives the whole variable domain DGGITQSPKYLFRKEGQNVTLSCEQNLNHDAMYWYRQDPGQGLRLIYYSQIVNDFQKGDIAEGYSVSREKKESFPLTVTSAQKNPTAFYLCASSQTGGNTIYFGEGSWLTVV.

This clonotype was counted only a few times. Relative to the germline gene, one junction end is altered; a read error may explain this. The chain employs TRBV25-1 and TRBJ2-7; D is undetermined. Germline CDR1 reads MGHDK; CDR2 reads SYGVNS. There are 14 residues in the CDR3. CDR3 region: CVSSESRQSYEQYF. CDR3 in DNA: TGTGTCAGCAGTGAATCAAGACAAAGCTACGAGCAGTACTTC.